What follows are 21 T cell receptor beta chains derived from one specimen sequenced in a study of cytomegalovirus exposure and HLA in healthy donors. This table comes from immunoSEQ multiplex PCR, and its TCRdb copy is limited to in-frame clones, with some not included. The data show some 50,000 clones, approximately 95% seen once. The specimen sequenced was PBMCs. The receptors originated from a woman in her late teens or twenties in good health and CMV-seronegative.

This clone was seen only a few times. The chain has TRBV28 and TRBJ2-1; possibly TRBD1 for D (6 bases). The germline CDR1 and CDR2 sequences are MDHEN and SYDVKM. The V end was cut by 2 bases, the J end by 7 bases, with 12 bases between. The CDR3 covers 14 residues. CDR3 in amino acids: CASSLVGAENEQFF. The CDR3 region has the DNA TGTGCCAGCAGTTTAGTGGGGGCGGAGAATGAGCAGTTCTTC.

This clone was seen only once. The chain combines TRBV6-1 with TRBJ1-2; D remains unclear. CDR3 length: 11 amino acids. Trimming removed 5 bases from V and 5 bases from J, with 6 bases in between. In germline, CDR1 is MNHNS, CDR2 SASEGT. The CDR3 here is CASSLAYGYTF. In nucleotides, the CDR3 is TGTGCCAGCAGTTTGGCTTATGGCTACACCTTC.

In its sample, this clone was seen once. This chain joins TRBV5-5 and TRBJ1-6, with D possibly matching TRBD1 (5 bases). The CDR3 is made up of 15 amino acids. V was cut by 7 bases and J by 10 bases, with 21 bases left in between. Germline lookup yields CDR1 SGHKS and CDR2 YYEKEE (reference sequence). DNA of the CDR3: TGTGCCAGCTGTCTAGGTGCCAGGGAAGGATCACCCCTCCACTTT. Its translation is CASCLGAREGSPLHF.

This clone was seen once. This chain links TRBV11-3 with TRBJ2-7; D might be TRBD1 (5 bases). V was trimmed by 1 base and J by 0 bases, leaving 7 bases between them. This CDR3 spans 14 amino acids. Germline CDR1 is SGHNT and CDR2 is YENEEA. CDR3 DNA sequence: TGTGCCAGCAGCTTAGGGGGCGACTCCTACGAGCAGTACGTC. Protein sequence: CASSLGGDSYEQYV.

This clone occurred once. V and J are TRBV7-9 and TRBJ1-2; D gene unclear. The CDR3 has 13 residues. Trimming took 3 bases from V and 5 from J, leaving 10 bases between them. CDR1 SEHNR and CDR2 FQNEAQ come from the germline V gene (reference sequence). CDR3: CASSFSGVYGYTF. The CDR3 region has the DNA TGTGCCAGCAGCTTTTCCGGAGTTTATGGCTACACCTTC.

This chain joins TRBV7-5 and TRBJ2-2; the table's D call of TRBD2 was not tested on the DNA. TRBV7-5 represents a pseudogene. The CDR3 extends over 11 amino acids. CDR3: CVSGGTGELFF. The CDR3 DNA sequence: TGTGTCAGCGGGGGCACCGGGGAGCTGTTTTTT.

V usage is TRBV6-5 and J usage is TRBJ2-2; possibly TRBD1 for D (6 bases). Germline V lookup: CDR1 MNHEY, CDR2 SVGAGI. The V end was cut by 6 bases, the J end by 4 bases, with 12 bases between. This CDR3 comprises 14 residues. In DNA, the CDR3 is TGTGCCAGCAGCCTAGACAGGCCCACCGGGGAGCTGTTTTTT. It codes for CASSLDRPTGELFF.

The CDR3 is CASSLHPTREAFF. CDR3 DNA sequence: TGTGCCAGCAGTCTCCACCCCACTCGTGAAGCTTTCTTT. V gene TRBV27 combines with J gene TRBJ1-1; unclear D gene. Trimming took 5 bases from V and 7 from J, leaving 14 bases between them. Germline CDR1 reads MNHEY; CDR2 reads SMNVEV (reference sequence). The CDR3 sequence is 13 residues long.

This chain connects TRBV6-6 to TRBJ2-4; the match to TRBD1 covers 9 bases. The CDR3 consists of 13 residues. Trimming cost V 5 bases and J 9 bases; bases outside gene matches: 5. Germline loops: CDR1 MNHNY, CDR2 SVGAGI (reference sequence). CDR3 sequence (DNA): TGTGCCAGCAGTCACGGACAGGGGAGCATTCAGTACTTC. Translated, it gives CASSHGQGSIQYF.

This clone was seen once. This sequence joins TRBV5-6 and TRBJ1-1; D perhaps matches TRBD1 (6 bases). Trimming removed 4 bases at V and 2 bases at J, with 12 bases between. The CDR3 contains 14 residues. Germline lookup yields CDR1 SGHDT and CDR2 YYEEEE. DNA for the CDR3: TGTGCCAGCAGCACAGGGTTTCGAAACACTGAAGCTTTCTTT. It codes for CASSTGFRNTEAFF.

This CDR3 is CASSSLLRWNTEAFF. DNA of the CDR3: TGTGCCAGCAGTTCCCTCTTGAGATGGAACACTGAAGCTTTCTTT. The chain is built from TRBV27 and TRBJ1-1; the D is unclear. Per germline, CDR1 MNHEY and CDR2 SMNVEV (reference sequence). The CDR3 contains 15 residues. Trimming pared 4 bases from V and 1 base from J, leaving 13 bases between.

The chain recombines TRBV19 with TRBJ1-2; 9 bases match TRBD1. The CDR3 spans 14 residues. V shed 5 bases and J 8 bases; nucleotides not matched to a gene: 9. The germline V gene encodes CDR1 LNHDA and CDR2 SQIVND (reference sequence). In nucleotides, the CDR3 is TGTGCCAGTAGTCCAACACAGGGGGCGGGAGGCTACACCTTC. Its translation is CASSPTQGAGGYTF.

The chain joins TRBV11-2 to TRBJ2-6; D perhaps matches TRBD2 (7 bases). Germline V CDR1 and CDR2: SGHAT, FQNNGV. The CDR3 covers 18 residues. V gave up 5 bases and J gave up 3 bases, with 20 bases separating them. CDR3 in amino acids: CASSAAAGAGNGANVLTF. In DNA, the CDR3 is TGTGCCAGCAGCGCCGCGGCGGGGGCGGGTAATGGGGCCAACGTCCTGACTTTC.

V is TRBV18 and J is TRBJ2-7, with a weak D call TRBD1 (5 bases). Trimming took off 3 bases at V and 0 bases at J, with 15 bases between the two ends. The CDR3 covers 16 residues. Germline V gene data show CDR1 as KGHSH and CDR2 as LQKENI. In DNA, the CDR3 is TGTGCCAGCTCACCGCAGGGCACGGTCGGCTCCTACGAGCAGTACGTC. It specifies CASSPQGTVGSYEQYV.

The CDR3 DNA reads TGCGCCAGCACTCTCGGGACAGGGGCTTCTGGAAACACCATATATTTT. Amino acids: CASTLGTGASGNTIYF. The chain joins TRBV5-1 to TRBJ1-3, with 10 bases that match TRBD1. The CDR3 is 16 residues long. The V segment lost 6 bases and the J segment 1 base; nucleotides outside the gene matches: 7. Germline V gene lookup returns CDR1 SGHRS and CDR2 YFSETQ.

V usage is TRBV5-6 and J usage is TRBJ2-7, with 9 nucleotides matching TRBD1. This CDR3 comprises 16 residues. Germline V gives CDR1 SGHDT, CDR2 YYEEEE. V trimming: 1 base; J trimming: 3 bases; junction bases outside the gene matches: 8. In DNA form, the CDR3 reads TGTGCCAGCAGCTTGTTATCCACAGGGGGCAGCTACGAGCAGTACTTC. Protein product: CASSLLSTGGSYEQYF.

V and J are TRBV11-3 and TRBJ1-5, with TRBD1 matching over 11 bases. This CDR3 comprises 16 residues. J lost 7 bases, V lost 1 base, and 6 bases had no gene match. In germline, CDR1 is SGHNT, CDR2 YENEEA. The CDR3 spells CASSLGWDRGLQPQHF. CDR3 bases: TGTGCCAGCAGCTTAGGCTGGGACAGGGGGTTACAGCCCCAGCATTTT.

The V gene is TRBV7-8, the J gene TRBJ2-5, with TRBD1 as a possible D gene (5 bases). Trimming stripped 2 bases from V and 1 base from J, with 8 bases between. The CDR3 is made up of 14 amino acids. The germline V gene has CDR1 SGHVS and CDR2 FQNEAQ. CDR3 amino acids: CASSLMQGQETQYF. The CDR3 DNA is TGTGCCAGCAGCTTAATGCAGGGCCAAGAGACCCAGTACTTC.

This chain connects TRBV19 to TRBJ1-2, with 10 bases matching TRBD1. V shed 5 bases, J shed 8 bases, and the junction held 14 bases outside the gene matches. Looked up from germline, CDR1 is LNHDA and CDR2 is SQIVND (reference sequence). The CDR3 totals 16 residues. The CDR3 DNA follows: TGTGCCAGTAGTCTCCTTTCCAGGGACAGGGGAGGAGGCTACACCTTC. Its translation is CASSLLSRDRGGGYTF.

J is TRBJ2-1 and V is TRBV5-1, with 9 bases lining up with TRBD2. The length of the CDR3 is 14 residues. CDR1 and CDR2 from the germline V gene are SGHRS and YFSETQ. The J segment lost 6 bases and the V segment lost 4 bases, leaving 5 bases of the junction unmatched. Written as DNA, the CDR3 is TGCGCCAGCAGCGCGGGACTAGCACTCAATGAGCAGTTCTTC. This translates into CASSAGLALNEQFF.

V gene TRBV27 combines with J gene TRBJ2-1, with 9 bases fitting TRBD1. CDR1 and CDR2 (germline): MNHEY, SMNVEV (reference sequence). This CDR3 comprises 13 residues. The V and J ends lost 6 bases and 4 bases, in that order; junction bases with no gene match: 1. The CDR3 loop reads CASRQGAYNEQFF. DNA of the CDR3: TGTGCCAGCAGACAGGGGGCGTACAATGAGCAGTTCTTC.